This T cell receptor beta chain derives from a study of breast tumors, draining lymph nodes, adjacent tissues. Per germline, CDR1 SGHTA and CDR2 FQGNSA. There are 14 residues in the CDR3. A word on this clonotype: Its antigen is as yet unknown. One junction end does not reproduce the germline sequence, and a read error may be involved.

Axillary draining lymph nodes of breast cancer patients supplied the node samples. The study's findings and limits: Data only fit, rather than demonstrated, lymph node origin of most tumor T cells. Luminal-like breast cancer showed significantly greater tumor-nontumor repertoire similarity than basal-like breast cancer did. Most tumor T cells seemingly derive from lymph node, then expand in tumor. Tumor repertoires ranked between lymph nodes and nontumor tissue in diversity, with V and J gene preferences.

TCRdb fed the multiplex PCR reads into MiXCR, producing one record per CDR3 protein. Of nearly 110,000 distinct CDR3 sequences in the sample, around 30% were seen once. This chain connects TRBV7-2 to TRBJ2-2, with D maybe TRBD2 (6 bases). Specimen: axillary lymph node tissue. The clonotype comes from a female donor with breast cancer. Some clones in this sample may be carry-over from other donors' samples. This chain's CDR3 is CASSLLSSSGGLFF. Written as DNA, the CDR3 is TGTGCCAGCAGCTTATTGTCTAGCTCCGGGGGGCTGTTTTTT. The full variable domain, rest sourced from reference TRBV7-2 and TRBJ2-2, is GAGVSQSPSNKVTEKGKDVELRCDPISGHTALYWYRQSLGQGLEFLIYFQGNSAPDKSGLPSDRFSAERTGGSVSTLTIQRTQQEDSAVYLCASSLLSSSGGLFFGEGSRLTVL.